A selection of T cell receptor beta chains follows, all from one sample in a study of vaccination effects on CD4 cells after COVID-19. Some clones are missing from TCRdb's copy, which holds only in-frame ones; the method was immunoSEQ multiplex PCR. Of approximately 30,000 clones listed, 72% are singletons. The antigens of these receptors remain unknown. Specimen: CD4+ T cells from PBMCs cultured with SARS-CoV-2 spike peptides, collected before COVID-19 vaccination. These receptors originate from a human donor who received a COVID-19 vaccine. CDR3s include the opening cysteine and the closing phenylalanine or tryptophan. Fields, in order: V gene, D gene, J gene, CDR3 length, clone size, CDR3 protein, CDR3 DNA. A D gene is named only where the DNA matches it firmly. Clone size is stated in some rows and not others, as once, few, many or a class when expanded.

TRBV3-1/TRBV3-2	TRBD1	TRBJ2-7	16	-	CASSQLPQGAGKKQYF	TGTGCCAGCAGCCAACTACCCCAGGGGGCAGGAAAAAAGCAGTACTTC
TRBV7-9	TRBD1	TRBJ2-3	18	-	CASSGLRQGASGPDTQYF	TGTGCCAGCAGCGGCTTAAGACAGGGGGCGTCGGGTCCAGATACGCAGTATTTT
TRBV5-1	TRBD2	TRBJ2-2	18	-	CASLRTSGGCLGTGELFF	TGCGCCAGCCTTAGGACTAGCGGGGGTTGCTTGGGAACCGGGGAGCTGTTTTTT
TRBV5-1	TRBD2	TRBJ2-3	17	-	CASSLGSSGGASDTQYF	TGCGCCAGCAGCTTGGGGTCTAGCGGGGGGGCATCGGATACGCAGTATTTT
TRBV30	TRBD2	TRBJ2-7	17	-	CAWSVQGGGVRFDEQYF	TGTGCCTGGAGTGTACAGGGCGGGGGGGTGCGTTTCGACGAGCAGTACTTC
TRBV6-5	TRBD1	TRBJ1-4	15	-	CASSRAGQGDEKLFF	TGTGCCAGCAGCCGCGCTGGACAGGGGGACGAAAAACTGTTTTTT
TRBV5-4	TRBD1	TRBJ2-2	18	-	CASSPPGRGTANTGELFF	TGTGCCAGCAGCCCGCCGGGAAGAGGGACAGCGAACACCGGGGAGCTGTTTTTT
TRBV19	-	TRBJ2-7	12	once	CASRSDTYEQYF	TGTGCCAGTAGGTCCGATACCTACGAGCAGTACTTC
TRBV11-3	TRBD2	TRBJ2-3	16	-	CASSNRLAGGADTQYF	TGTGCCAGCAGCAACCGACTAGCGGGAGGTGCAGATACGCAGTATTTT
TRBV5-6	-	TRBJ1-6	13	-	CASSRAYNSPLHF	TGTGCCAGCAGCCGGGCCTATAATTCACCCCTCCACTTT
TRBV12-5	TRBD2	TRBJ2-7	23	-	CASGLHHPVQGLAGGFLGREQYF	TGTGCTAGTGGTTTGCATCACCCAGTCCAAGGGCTAGCGGGAGGTTTTCTTGGCCGCGAGCAGTACTTC
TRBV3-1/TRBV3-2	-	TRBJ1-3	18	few	CASSQVGYRASSGNTIYF	TGTGCCAGCAGCCAAGTGGGTTATAGGGCAAGCTCTGGAAACACCATATATTTT
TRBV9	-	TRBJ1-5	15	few	CASSVGSVSNQPQHF	TGTGCCAGCAGCGTAGGGTCCGTTAGCAATCAGCCCCAGCATTTT
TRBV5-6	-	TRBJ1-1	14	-	CASSLWSENTEAFF	TGTGCCAGCAGCCTGTGGTCAGAGAACACTGAAGCTTTCTTT
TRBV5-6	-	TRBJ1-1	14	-	CASSFPTMNTEAFF	TGTGCCAGCAGCTTCCCAACAATGAACACTGAAGCTTTCTTT
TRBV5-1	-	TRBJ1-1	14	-	CASSTGTPNTEAFF	TGCGCCAGCAGCACCGGGACACCGAACACTGAAGCTTTCTTT
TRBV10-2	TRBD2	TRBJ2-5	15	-	CASTGTSGDQETQYF	TGCGCCAGCACCGGGACTAGCGGGGACCAAGAGACCCAGTACTTC
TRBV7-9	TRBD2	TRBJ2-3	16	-	CASSYSGGARTDTQYF	TGTGCCAGCAGCTATAGCGGGGGGGCCCGCACAGATACGCAGTATTTT
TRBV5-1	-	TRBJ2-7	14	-	CASSVNRADYEQYF	TGCGCCAGCAGCGTCAACAGGGCCGACTACGAGCAGTACTTC
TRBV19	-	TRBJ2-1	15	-	CASRETGTSYNEQFF	TGTGCCAGTAGGGAAACAGGGACCTCCTACAATGAGCAGTTCTTC
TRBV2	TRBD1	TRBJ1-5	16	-	CASSAGQGLGNQPQHF	TGTGCCAGCAGCGCCGGACAGGGGTTGGGCAATCAGCCCCAGCATTTT
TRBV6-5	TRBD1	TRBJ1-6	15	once	CATRGAGTGGSPLHF	TGTGCCACCCGAGGGGCCGGGACAGGGGGTTCACCCCTCCACTTT
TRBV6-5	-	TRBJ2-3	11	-	CASRHTDTQYF	TGTGCCAGCAGGCACACAGATACGCAGTATTTT
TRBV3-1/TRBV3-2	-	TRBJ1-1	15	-	CASSQIAGRCTEAFF	TGTGCCAGCAGCCAAATCGCAGGGCGTTGCACTGAAGCTTTCTTT
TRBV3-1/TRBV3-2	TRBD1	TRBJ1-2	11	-	CASRQGGGYTF	TGTGCCAGCCGCCAGGGGGGAGGCTACACCTTC
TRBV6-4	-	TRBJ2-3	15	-	CASSQDPTHTDTQYF	TGTGCCAGCAGCCAGGACCCGACCCACACAGATACGCAGTATTTT
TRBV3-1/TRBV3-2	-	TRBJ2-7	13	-	CASIRAGSYEQYF	TGTGCCAGCATCCGGGCCGGCTCCTACGAGCAGTACTTC
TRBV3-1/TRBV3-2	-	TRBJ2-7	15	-	CASSQSYVSSYEQYF	TGTGCCAGCAGCCAAAGTTACGTGAGCTCCTACGAGCAGTACTTC
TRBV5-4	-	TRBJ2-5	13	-	CASSSLMQETQYF	TGTGCCAGCAGCTCTCTGATGCAAGAGACCCAGTACTTC
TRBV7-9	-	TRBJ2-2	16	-	CASSPSGHTNTGELFF	TGTGCCAGCAGCCCCTCCGGGCATACGAACACCGGGGAGCTGTTTTTT
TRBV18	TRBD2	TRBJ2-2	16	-	CASRAGTSGIGGELFF	TGTGCCAGCCGCGCCGGGACTAGCGGGATTGGCGGGGAGCTGTTTTTT
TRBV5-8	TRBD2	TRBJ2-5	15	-	CASSLEGLARETQYF	TGTGCCAGCAGCTTGGAGGGACTAGCCAGGGAGACCCAGTACTTC
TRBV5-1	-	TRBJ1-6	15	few	CASSRGPARDSPLHF	TGCGCCAGCAGCCGGGGCCCTGCGAGGGACTCACCCCTCCACTTT
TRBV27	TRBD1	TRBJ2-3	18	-	CASSLWGSGQGFVDTQYF	TGTGCCAGCAGTTTATGGGGCTCGGGACAGGGGTTTGTAGATACGCAGTATTTT
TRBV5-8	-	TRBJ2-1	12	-	CASSLWRNEQFF	TGTGCCAGCAGCTTATGGAGAAATGAGCAGTTCTTC
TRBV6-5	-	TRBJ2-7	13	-	CAGTTGFAYEQYF	TGTGCCGGCACAACAGGATTCGCCTACGAGCAGTACTTC
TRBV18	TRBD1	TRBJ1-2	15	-	CASSPTTGGGYGYTF	TGTGCCAGCTCACCGACTACAGGGGGTGGCTATGGCTACACCTTC
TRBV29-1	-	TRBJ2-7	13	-	CSVEYGSDYEQYF	TGCAGCGTTGAATACGGATCAGACTACGAGCAGTACTTC
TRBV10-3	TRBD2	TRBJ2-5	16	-	CAIAKGTSGGAQTQYF	TGTGCCATCGCCAAAGGCACTAGCGGGGGGGCTCAGACCCAGTACTTC
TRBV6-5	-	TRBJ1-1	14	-	CASRRGGSNTEAFF	TGTGCCAGCAGAAGAGGGGGTTCTAACACTGAAGCTTTCTTT
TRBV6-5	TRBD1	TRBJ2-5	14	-	CASSYSTGLETQYF	TGTGCCAGCAGTTACTCGACAGGGCTAGAGACCCAGTACTTC
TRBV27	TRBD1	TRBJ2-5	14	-	CASSFDRGTETQYF	TGTGCCAGCAGTTTCGACAGGGGGACGGAGACCCAGTACTTC
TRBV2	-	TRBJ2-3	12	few	CASSRDSDTQYF	TGTGCCAGCAGTAGGGACTCAGATACGCAGTATTTT
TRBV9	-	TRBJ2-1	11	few	CASSEYNEQFF	TGTGCCAGCAGCGAATACAATGAGCAGTTCTTC
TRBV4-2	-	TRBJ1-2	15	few	CASSQDQGQNYGYTF	TGTGCCAGCAGCCAAGATCAAGGGCAGAACTATGGCTACACCTTC
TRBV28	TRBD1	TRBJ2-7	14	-	CASRPGQNSYEQYF	TGTGCCAGCCGGCCGGGACAGAACTCCTACGAGCAGTACTTC
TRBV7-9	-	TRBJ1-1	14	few	CASSHNQGSTEAFF	TGTGCCAGCAGTCACAATCAGGGGAGCACTGAAGCTTTCTTT
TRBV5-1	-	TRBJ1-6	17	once	CASSAGTQSSYNSPLHF	TGCGCCAGCAGTGCCGGAACGCAGAGCTCCTATAATTCACCCCTCCACTTT
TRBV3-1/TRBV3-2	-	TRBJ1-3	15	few	CASSQDTVSGNTIYF	TGTGCCAGCAGCCAAGACACGGTCTCTGGAAACACCATATATTTT
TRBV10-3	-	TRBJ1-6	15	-	CAISEREVNNSPLHF	TGTGCCATCAGTGAGCGGGAGGTCAATAATTCACCCCTCCACTTT
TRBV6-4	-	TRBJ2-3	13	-	CVSSDQGTDTQYF	TGTGTCAGCAGTGATCAGGGAACAGATACGCAGTATTTT